A single sample gave rise to the 11 T cell receptor beta chains below, sequenced in a study of cytotoxic CD8 clonotypes in ibrutinib-treated CLL. TCRdb's copy holds only in-frame clones and misses some; the assay was immunoSEQ multiplex PCR. The repertoire holds about 130,000 clones, with about 79% as singletons. Specimen: PBMCs, collected after 12 months of ibrutinib treatment. The receptors here all came from a human donor with chronic lymphocytic leukemia.

The V and J genes are TRBV4-1 and TRBJ2-3; no clear D. CDR3 length: 13 residues. V was cut by 1 base and J by 6 bases, with 8 bases left in between. In germline, CDR1 is MGHRA, CDR2 YSYEKL. The CDR3 DNA is TGCGCCAGCAGCCAAGGTAGGAGCGATACGCAGTATTTT. Translated, it gives CASSQGRSDTQYF.

The genes are TRBV6-5 and TRBJ2-7; D gene ambiguous. The CDR3 length is 15 residues. Trimming pared 0 bases from V and 2 bases from J, leaving 11 bases between. In germline, CDR1 is MNHEY, CDR2 SVGAGI. The CDR3 coding sequence is TGTGCCAGCAGTTACTCACCAGAACAGACCTACGAGCAGTACTTC. This encodes CASSYSPEQTYEQYF.

This clone was recorded a few times. CDR3 nucleotides: TGTGCCAGTAGTGGGACTAGCGGGAGCACAGATACGCAGTATTTT. Its protein is CASSGTSGSTDTQYF. The chain combines TRBV19 with TRBJ2-3, with TRBD2 identical over 12 bases. The junction had 0 bases not matched to a gene; V was cut back by 5 bases and J by 0 bases. This CDR3 has 15 residues. Germline assignment: CDR1 LNHDA and CDR2 SQIVND (reference sequence).

The chain employs TRBV7-2 and TRBJ2-1; 9 positions match TRBD1. With V trimmed by 5 bases and J by 8 bases, 10 bases remained unmatched. This CDR3 spans 15 amino acids. CDR1 is SGHTA, CDR2 FQGNSA, per germline. CDR3 DNA: TGTGCCAGCAGCGTCCCGGGACAGGGTTTATATGAGCAGTTCTTC. It translates to CASSVPGQGLYEQFF.

The chain uses TRBV14 and TRBJ2-7; 9 bases are a match to TRBD1. Germline V gene data show CDR1 as SGHDN and CDR2 as FVKESK. The junction had 9 bases not matched to a gene; V was cut back by 4 bases and J by 5 bases. This CDR3 spans 15 amino acids. As DNA, the CDR3 is TGTGCCAGCAGCCCTCTCGGGACAGGGAAGCACGAGCAGTACTTC. Translating gives CASSPLGTGKHEQYF.

On this clone: Sequence at one end of the junction differs from germline and may be a read error. This chain uses TRBV11-2 with TRBJ2-6; D remains ambiguous. Germline V gives CDR1 SGHAT, CDR2 FQNNGV. This CDR3 is 15 amino acids long. In DNA form, the CDR3 reads TGTGCCAGCAGCCTAGATCGTCTGAGTTCCAACGTCCTGACTTTC. This encodes CASSLDRLSSNVLTF.

This clone was observed a single time. The chain joins TRBV29-1 to TRBJ2-7, with 13 bases fitting TRBD2. Germline V gene sequence: CDR1 SQVTM, CDR2 ANQGSEA. This CDR3 region has 14 residues. V shed 4 bases and J 2 bases; nucleotides not matched to a gene: 2. CDR3 protein: CSVGLAGGPYEQYF. As DNA, the CDR3 is TGCAGCGTTGGACTAGCGGGAGGACCCTACGAGCAGTACTTC.

The chain recombines TRBV27 with TRBJ1-5, with 7 bases identical to TRBD1. Germline V lookup: CDR1 MNHEY, CDR2 SMNVEV (reference sequence). Trimming cost V 5 bases and J 0 bases; bases outside gene matches: 13. The CDR3 covers 18 residues. In DNA form, the CDR3 reads TGTGCCAGCAGTCGCTACTCGACAGGGCTGAATAGCAATCAGCCCCAGCATTTT. This codes for CASSRYSTGLNSNQPQHF.

The CDR3 loop reads CSAKGPYEQYF. As DNA, the CDR3 is TGCAGTGCCAAGGGGCCTTACGAGCAGTACTTC. The rearrangement links TRBV20-1 to TRBJ2-7; D perhaps matches TRBD1 (5 bases). This CDR3 spans 11 amino acids. Trimming pared 6 bases from V and 4 bases from J, leaving 10 bases between. CDR1 and CDR2 from the germline V gene are DFQATT and SNEGSKA (reference sequence).

This clone is a singleton in its sample. This chain joins TRBV10-3 and TRBJ2-1; tentative D call: TRBD1 (7 bases). CDR1 is ENHRY, CDR2 SYGVKD, per germline. The CDR3 extends over 14 amino acids. Trimming took off 4 bases at V and 6 bases at J, with 13 bases between the two ends. CDR3 DNA sequence: TGTGCCATCAGTGCGGAGGGGGCGATCAATGAGCAGTTCTTC. It translates to CAISAEGAINEQFF.

V gene TRBV5-1 combines with J gene TRBJ2-5; no clear D gene. This CDR3 region has 15 residues. Germline assignment: CDR1 SGHRS and CDR2 YFSETQ. Deletions cut 3 bases from V and 4 bases from J, with 16 bases between. DNA for the CDR3: TGCGCCAGCAGCTCAGGCCTCGGGCCCCGAGAGACCCAGTACTTC. It is translated as CASSSGLGPRETQYF.